This entry lists 6 T cell receptor beta chains sequenced from one sample in a study of cytomegalovirus exposure and HLA in healthy donors. This PCR relied on a set of 60 Vbeta primers and 13 Jbeta primers. Data came from immunoSEQ multiplex PCR; TCRdb stores just in-frame clones and leaves some out. The sample contains roughly 100,000 clones, 76% of which appear only once. The sequenced sample was PBMCs. The receptors stem from a middle-aged man in good health and CMV-seropositive.

In its sample, this clone was seen once. V is TRBV13 and J is TRBJ1-3, with 8 bases lining up with TRBD1. CDR3 length: 15 amino acids. The V gene end was trimmed by 5 bases and the J gene end by 1 base; junction bases not matched to a gene: 4. Per the germline V gene, CDR1 is PRHDT and CDR2 is FYEKMQ (reference sequence). The CDR3 DNA follows: TGTGCCAGCAGCCGACAGGGGAGTTCTGGAAACACCATATATTTT. Its translation is CASSRQGSSGNTIYF.

The chain couples TRBV11-2 to TRBJ2-5; the D gene is possibly TRBD2 (5 bases). The CDR3 totals 15 residues. With 4 bases removed from V and 4 bases from J, the gap between germline ends came to 16 bases. The V gene's germline CDR1 is SGHAT and CDR2 FQNNGV. The CDR3 sequence: CASSSVAKRGETQYF. CDR3 in DNA: TGTGCCAGCAGCTCTGTCGCTAAACGGGGAGAGACCCAGTACTTC.

The V and J genes are TRBV7-3 and TRBJ2-2; a possible D gene is TRBD2 (6 bases). Germline V CDR1 and CDR2: SGHTA, FQGTGA. The CDR3 has 22 residues. V lost 3 bases and J lost 7, with 36 bases in between. CDR3 nucleotide sequence: TGTGCCAGCAGCTTTCAGGTTTGTCGGGGGTTTAACAAAAACGAAGGGGTCGGGGAGCTGTTTTTT. Translated, it gives CASSFQVCRGFNKNEGVGELFF.

J is TRBJ2-3 and V is TRBV21-1; whether TRBD2, the table's D call, matches the DNA was not checked. TRBV21-1 is noted as a pseudogene. CDR3 size: 20 residues. The CDR3 nucleotides read TGTGCCAGCAGCAAGGCCCCTAGCGGGAGGGCCCTCGGGGTCACAGATACGCAGTATTTT. Translation gives CASSKAPSGRALGVTDTQYF.

The chain employs TRBV18 and TRBJ2-7; 9 bases agree with TRBD1. V was pared by 0 bases and J by 4 bases, with 4 bases of the junction left unmatched. The V gene's germline CDR1 is KGHSH and CDR2 LQKENI. The CDR3 spans 15 residues. CDR3 sequence reads: CASSPPTGGWYEQYF. In DNA, the CDR3 is TGTGCCAGCTCACCACCTACAGGGGGCTGGTACGAGCAGTACTTC.

For this clone: The germline gene is not matched at one end of the junction; a read error may be the cause. The rearrangement uses TRBV6-6 and TRBJ2-6; maybe TRBD1 (5 bases). Per the germline V gene, CDR1 is MNHNY and CDR2 is SVGAGI (reference sequence). This CDR3 contains 14 residues. The CDR3 DNA sequence: TGTGCCAGCAGTTACGGCTCTGGGGCCAACGGCCTGACTTTC. Translating gives CASSYGSGANGLTF.